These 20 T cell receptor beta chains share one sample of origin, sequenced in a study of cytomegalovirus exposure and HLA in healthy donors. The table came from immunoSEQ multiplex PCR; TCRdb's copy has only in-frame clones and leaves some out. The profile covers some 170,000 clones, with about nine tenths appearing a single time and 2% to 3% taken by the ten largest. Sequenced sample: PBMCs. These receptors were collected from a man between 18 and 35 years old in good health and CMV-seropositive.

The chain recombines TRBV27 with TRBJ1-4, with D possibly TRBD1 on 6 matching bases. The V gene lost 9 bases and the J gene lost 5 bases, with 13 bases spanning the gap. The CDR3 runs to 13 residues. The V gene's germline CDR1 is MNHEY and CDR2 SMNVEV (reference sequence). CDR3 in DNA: TGTGCCAGTTCGGGGAGGGGGAATGAAAAACTGTTTTTT. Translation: CASSGRGNEKLFF.

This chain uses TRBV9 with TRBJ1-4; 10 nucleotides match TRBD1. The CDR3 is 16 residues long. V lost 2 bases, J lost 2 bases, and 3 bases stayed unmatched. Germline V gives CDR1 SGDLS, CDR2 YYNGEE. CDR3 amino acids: CASSVRTGGTNEKLFF. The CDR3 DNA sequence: TGTGCCAGCAGCGTTCGGACAGGGGGGACTAATGAAAAACTGTTTTTT.

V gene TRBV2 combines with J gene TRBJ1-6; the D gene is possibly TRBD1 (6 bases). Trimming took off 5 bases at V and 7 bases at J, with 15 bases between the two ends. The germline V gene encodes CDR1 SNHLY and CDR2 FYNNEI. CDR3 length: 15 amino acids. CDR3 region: CASSRPRGGNSPLHF. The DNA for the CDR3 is TGTGCCAGCAGTCGTCCGAGAGGGGGAAATTCACCCCTCCACTTT.

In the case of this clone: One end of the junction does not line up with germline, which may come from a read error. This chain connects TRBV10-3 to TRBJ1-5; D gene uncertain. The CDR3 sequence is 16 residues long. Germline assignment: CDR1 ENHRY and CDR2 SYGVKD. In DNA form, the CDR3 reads TGTGCCATCAGTGAGTCGATCGGCAGCGGCAATCAGCTCCAGCATTTT. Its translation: CAISESIGSGNQLQHF.

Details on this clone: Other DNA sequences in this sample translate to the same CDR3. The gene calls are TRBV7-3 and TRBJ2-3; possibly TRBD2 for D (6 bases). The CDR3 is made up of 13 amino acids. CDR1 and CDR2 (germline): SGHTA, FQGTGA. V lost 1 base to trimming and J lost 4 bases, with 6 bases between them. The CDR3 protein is CASSLRGADTQYF. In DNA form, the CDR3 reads TGTGCCAGCAGCTTAAGGGGGGCAGATACGCAGTATTTT.

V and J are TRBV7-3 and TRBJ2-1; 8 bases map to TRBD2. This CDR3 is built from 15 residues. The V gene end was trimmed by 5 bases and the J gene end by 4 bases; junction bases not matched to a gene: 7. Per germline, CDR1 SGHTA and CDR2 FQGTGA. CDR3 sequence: CASSTLAGKYNEQFF. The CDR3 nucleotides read TGTGCCAGCAGCACCTTAGCGGGGAAGTACAATGAGCAGTTCTTC.

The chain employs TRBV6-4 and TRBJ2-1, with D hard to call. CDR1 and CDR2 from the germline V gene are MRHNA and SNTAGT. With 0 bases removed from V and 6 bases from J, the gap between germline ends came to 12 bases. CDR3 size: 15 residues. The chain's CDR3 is CASSDSRETSNEQFF. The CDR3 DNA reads TGTGCCAGCAGTGACTCCAGAGAGACATCCAATGAGCAGTTCTTC.

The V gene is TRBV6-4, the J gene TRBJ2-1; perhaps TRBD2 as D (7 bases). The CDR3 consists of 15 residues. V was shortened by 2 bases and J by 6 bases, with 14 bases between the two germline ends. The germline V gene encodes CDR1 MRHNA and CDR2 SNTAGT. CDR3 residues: CASSDTGGAFNEQFF. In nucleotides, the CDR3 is TGTGCCAGCAGTGACACTGGGGGGGCGTTCAATGAGCAGTTCTTC.

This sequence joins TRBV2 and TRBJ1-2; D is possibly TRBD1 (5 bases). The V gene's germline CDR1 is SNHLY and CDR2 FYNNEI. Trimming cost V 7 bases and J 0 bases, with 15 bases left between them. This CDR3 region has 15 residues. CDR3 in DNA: TGTGCCAGCAACCCGACAGCCACTTCTAACTATGGCTACACCTTC. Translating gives CASNPTATSNYGYTF.

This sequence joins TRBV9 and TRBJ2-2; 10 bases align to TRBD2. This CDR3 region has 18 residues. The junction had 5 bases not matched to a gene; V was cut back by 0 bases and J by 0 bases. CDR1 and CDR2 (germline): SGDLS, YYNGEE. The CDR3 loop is CASSVGVLAGTNTGELFF. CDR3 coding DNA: TGTGCCAGCAGCGTAGGGGTACTAGCGGGAACGAACACCGGGGAGCTGTTTTTT.

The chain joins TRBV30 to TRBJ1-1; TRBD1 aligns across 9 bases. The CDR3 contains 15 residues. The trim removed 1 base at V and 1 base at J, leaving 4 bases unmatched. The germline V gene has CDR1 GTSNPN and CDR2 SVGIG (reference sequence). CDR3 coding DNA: TGTGCCTGGAGTGACCAACAGGGGGCGAACACTGAAGCTTTCTTT. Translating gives CAWSDQQGANTEAFF.

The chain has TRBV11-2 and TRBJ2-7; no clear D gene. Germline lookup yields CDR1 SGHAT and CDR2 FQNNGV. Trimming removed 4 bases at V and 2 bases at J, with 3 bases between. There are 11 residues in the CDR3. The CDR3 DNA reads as TGTGCCAGCAGCTCCGCCTACGAGCAGTACTTC. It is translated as CASSSAYEQYF.

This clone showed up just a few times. CDR3 nucleotide sequence: TGTGCCAGCTCACAGGAGTTGGGACCCCTCCACTTT. Translated, it gives CASSQELGPLHF. This chain uses TRBV7-8 with TRBJ1-6; D is possibly TRBD1 (5 bases). Germline CDR1 and CDR2: SGHVS and FQNEAQ. The CDR3 sequence is 12 residues long. With 8 bases removed from V and 12 bases from J, the gap between germline ends came to 14 bases. The entire variable domain, with the rest obtained from reference TRBV7-8 and TRBJ1-6, is as follows: GAGVSQSPRYKVAKRGQDVALRCDPISGHVSLFWYQQALGQGPEFLTYFQNEAQLDKSGLPSDRFFAERPEGSVSTLKIQRTQQEDSAVYLCASSQELGPLHFGNGTRLTVT.

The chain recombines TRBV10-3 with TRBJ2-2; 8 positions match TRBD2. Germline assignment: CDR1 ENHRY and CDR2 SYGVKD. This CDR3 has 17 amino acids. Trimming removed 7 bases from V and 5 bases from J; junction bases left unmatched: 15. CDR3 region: CAITTQSGSPGTGELFF. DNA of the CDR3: TGTGCCATCACCACGCAAAGCGGGAGCCCGGGGACCGGGGAGCTGTTTTTT.

The CDR3 DNA is TGCGCCAGCAGCATAGCGGGGGGCACAGATACGCAGTATTTT. Protein product: CASSIAGGTDTQYF. The rearrangement links TRBV5-1 to TRBJ2-3; 9 bases line up with TRBD2. Germline V gene data show CDR1 as SGHRS and CDR2 as YFSETQ. The CDR3 runs 14 residues. With V trimmed by 4 bases and J by 1 base, 1 base remained unmatched.

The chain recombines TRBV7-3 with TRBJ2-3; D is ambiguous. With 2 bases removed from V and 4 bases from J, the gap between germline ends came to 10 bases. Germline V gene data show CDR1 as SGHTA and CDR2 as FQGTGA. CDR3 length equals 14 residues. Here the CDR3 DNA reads TGTGCCAGCAGCTTACTCGCGGTTCCAGATACGCAGTATTTT. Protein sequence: CASSLLAVPDTQYF.

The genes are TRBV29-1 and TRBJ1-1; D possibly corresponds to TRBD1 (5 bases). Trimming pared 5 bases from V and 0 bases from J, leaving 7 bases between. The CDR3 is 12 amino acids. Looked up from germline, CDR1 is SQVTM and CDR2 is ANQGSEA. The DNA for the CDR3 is TGCAGCGTTCCAGGGCTGAACACTGAAGCTTTCTTT. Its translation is CSVPGLNTEAFF.

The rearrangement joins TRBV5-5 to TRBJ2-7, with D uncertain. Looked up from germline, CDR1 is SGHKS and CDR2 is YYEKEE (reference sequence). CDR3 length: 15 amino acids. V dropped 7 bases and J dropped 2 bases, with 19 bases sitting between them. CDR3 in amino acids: CASGEEPNMAYEQYF. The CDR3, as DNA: TGTGCCAGCGGAGAAGAGCCCAATATGGCCTACGAGCAGTACTTC. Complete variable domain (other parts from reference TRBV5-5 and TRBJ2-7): DAGVTQSPTHLIKTRGQQVTLRCSPISGHKSVSWYQQVLGQGPQFIFQYYEKEERGRGNFPDRFSARQFPNYSSELNVNALLLGDSALYLCASGEEPNMAYEQYFGPGTRLTVT.

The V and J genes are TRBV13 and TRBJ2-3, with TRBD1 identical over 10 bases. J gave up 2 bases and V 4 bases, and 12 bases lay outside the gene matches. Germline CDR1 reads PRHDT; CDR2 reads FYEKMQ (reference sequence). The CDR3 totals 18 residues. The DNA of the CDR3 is TGTGCCAGCAGCTCCGGGACAGGGGCCAAGGATGTCACAGATACGCAGTATTTT. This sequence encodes CASSSGTGAKDVTDTQYF.

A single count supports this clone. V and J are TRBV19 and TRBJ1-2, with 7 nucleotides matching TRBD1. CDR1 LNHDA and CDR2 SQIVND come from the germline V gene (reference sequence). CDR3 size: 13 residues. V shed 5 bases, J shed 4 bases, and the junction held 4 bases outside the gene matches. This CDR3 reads CASSETGVYGYTF. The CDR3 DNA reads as TGTGCCAGTAGTGAAACAGGGGTCTATGGCTACACCTTC.